The clone carrying this T cell receptor (beta chain) was seen a single time. Produced via immunoSEQ multiplex PCR; TCRdb's table is partial and in-frame only. There are under 250,000 clones in the sample; 80% to 85% occur only once, and roughly 4.6% lies in the top ten. This entry belongs to a study of blood T cell repertoires in COVID-19. CDR1 SGDLS and CDR2 YYNGEE come from the germline V gene. This CDR3 has 14 residues. The V and J ends lost 0 bases and 2 bases respectively, with 7 bases between them. The TCR was taken from an older woman who had recovered from COVID-19. The material sequenced was peripheral blood. This chain connects TRBV9 to TRBJ2-3, with D hard to call. CDR3 coding DNA: TGTGCCAGCAGCGTAGTTCAGTACACAGATACGCAGTATTTT. Amino acid sequence: CASSVVQYTDTQYF.